Below, one TCR beta chain is given with its context. Its antigen is unknown. Between the trimmed V and J ends, which lost 10 bases and 4 bases, there was a span of 11 bases. The germline V gene has CDR1 ENHRY and CDR2 SYGVKD. This CDR3 comprises 12 residues. These data come from a study of CD4 T cells in relation to SARS-CoV-2 and coronaviruses. The unexposed donors gave CD4+ T cells in about 2011-2018, prior to COVID-19. The cells were cultured for less than twelve days before CD4+ T cells were isolated. Data came from immunoSEQ multiplex PCR; TCRdb stores just in-frame clones and leaves some out. Among 20,000 to 25,000 clones listed, approximately 82% were seen once.

The sequence derives from a human donor in good health. The chain combines TRBV10-3 with TRBJ2-1; D is possibly TRBD2 (6 bases). What was sequenced was CD4+ T cells from PBMCs, cultured in vitro. The CDR3 here is CATGGIYNEQFF. CDR3 nucleotides: TGTGCCACTGGAGGGATATACAATGAGCAGTTCTTC.